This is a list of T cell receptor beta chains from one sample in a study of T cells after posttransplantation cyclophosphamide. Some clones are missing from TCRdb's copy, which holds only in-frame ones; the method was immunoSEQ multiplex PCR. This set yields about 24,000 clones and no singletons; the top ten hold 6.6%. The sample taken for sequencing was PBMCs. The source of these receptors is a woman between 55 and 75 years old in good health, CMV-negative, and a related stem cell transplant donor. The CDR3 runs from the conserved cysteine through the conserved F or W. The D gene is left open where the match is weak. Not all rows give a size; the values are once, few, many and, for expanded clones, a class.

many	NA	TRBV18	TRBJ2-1	CASSPRDGGLGEQFF	TGTGCCAGCTCACCTAGGGACGGGGGGCTCGGCGAGCAGTTCTTC
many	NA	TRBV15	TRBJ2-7	CATSRSPGSNRRYEQYF	TGTGCCACCAGCAGATCCCCAGGGTCCAATCGTAGGTACGAGCAGTACTTC
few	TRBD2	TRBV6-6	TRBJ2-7	CASSAGSGGSYEQYF	TGTGCCAGCAGCGCAGGGAGCGGGGGCTCCTACGAGCAGTACTTC
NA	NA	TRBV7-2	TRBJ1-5	CASSSSSGGQPQHF	TGTGCCAGCAGCTCAAGTAGCGGAGGGCAGCCCCAGCATTTT
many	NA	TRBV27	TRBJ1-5	CASRDTYSNQPQHF	TGTGCCAGCAGGGACACCTATAGCAATCAGCCCCAGCATTTT
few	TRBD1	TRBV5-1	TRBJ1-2	CASSFRQGQLHGYTF	TGCGCCAGCAGCTTCCGACAGGGCCAACTCCATGGCTACACCTTC
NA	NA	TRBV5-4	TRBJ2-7	CASRLGGDSYEQYF	TGTGCCAGCAGGTTAGGAGGGGACAGTTACGAGCAGTACTTC
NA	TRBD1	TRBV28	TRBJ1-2	CASTLTGQGADGYTF	TGTGCCAGCACTTTAACGGGGCAGGGGGCCGATGGCTACACCTTC
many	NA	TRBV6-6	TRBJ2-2	CASSYGLSNTGELFF	TGTGCCAGCAGTTACGGGCTTTCGAACACCGGGGAGCTGTTTTTT
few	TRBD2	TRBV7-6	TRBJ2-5	CASSLEYSGGALETQYF	TGTGCCAGCAGCTTAGAGTACAGCGGGGGGGCCCTGGAGACCCAGTACTTC
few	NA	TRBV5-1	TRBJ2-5	CASSLANLGRGETQYF	TGCGCCAGCAGCTTGGCCAATCTCGGCAGGGGAGAGACCCAGTACTTC
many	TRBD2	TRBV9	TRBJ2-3	CASSVVGEGTQYF	TGTGCCAGCAGCGTAGTGGGGGAGGGAACGCAGTATTTT
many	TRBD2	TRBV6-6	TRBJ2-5	CASSSGGWGTQYF	TGTGCCAGCTCTAGCGGGGGTTGGGGGACCCAGTACTTC
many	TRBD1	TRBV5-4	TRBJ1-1	CASSPGQGALNTEAFF	TGTGCCAGCAGCCCGGGACAGGGGGCCCTGAACACTGAAGCTTTCTTT
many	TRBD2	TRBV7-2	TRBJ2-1	CASSLGLGLAAHNEQFF	TGTGCCAGCAGCTTAGGTCTGGGGCTAGCGGCTCACAATGAGCAGTTCTTC
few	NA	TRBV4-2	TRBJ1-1	CASSQDPRDGAFF	TGTGCCAGCAGCCAAGATCCGAGGGATGGCGCTTTCTTT
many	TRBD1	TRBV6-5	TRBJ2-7	CASGTPGQGRDEQYF	TGTGCCAGCGGAACCCCGGGACAGGGAAGGGACGAGCAGTACTTC
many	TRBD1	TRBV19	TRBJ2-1	CASSRGQGMNEQFF	TGTGCCAGTAGTAGGGGACAGGGAATGAATGAGCAGTTCTTC
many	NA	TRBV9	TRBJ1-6	CASSVTGLSSPLHF	TGTGCCAGCAGCGTAACAGGGTTAAGTTCACCCCTCCACTTT
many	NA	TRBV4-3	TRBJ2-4	CASSQEEVPKNIQYF	TGCGCCAGCAGCCAAGAGGAGGTCCCCAAAAACATTCAGTACTTC
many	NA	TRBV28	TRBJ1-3	CASSFRGGGNTIYF	TGTGCCAGCAGTTTTAGGGGGGGCGGAAACACCATATATTTT
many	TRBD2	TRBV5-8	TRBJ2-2	CASSLALLAGGVTGELFF	TGTGCCAGCAGCTTGGCCTTACTAGCGGGAGGAGTCACCGGGGAGCTGTTTTTT
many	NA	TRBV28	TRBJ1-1	CASSLGQFNTEAFF	TGTGCCAGCAGTTTAGGGCAGTTCAACACTGAAGCTTTCTTT
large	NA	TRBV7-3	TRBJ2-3	CASSLTGLEAQYF	TGTGCCAGCAGCTTAACGGGGTTGGAGGCGCAGTATTTT
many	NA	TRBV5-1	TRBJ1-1	CASSEGRTAAFF	TGCGCCAGCAGCGAGGGGAGGACCGCGGCTTTCTTT
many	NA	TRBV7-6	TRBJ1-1	CASSPQPGLISEAFF	TGTGCCAGCAGCCCCCAGCCAGGGCTAATCTCAGAAGCTTTCTTT
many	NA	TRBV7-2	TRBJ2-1	CASSLYPAGTYNEQFF	TGTGCCAGCAGCTTATATCCAGCGGGCACCTACAATGAGCAGTTCTTC
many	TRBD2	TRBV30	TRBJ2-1	CAWRILAGDLRSYNEQFF	TGTGCCTGGAGAATCCTAGCGGGAGATCTACGGTCCTACAATGAGCAGTTCTTC
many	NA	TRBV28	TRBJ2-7	CASSLRSYEQYF	TGTGCCAGCAGTTTACGGTCCTACGAGCAGTACTTC
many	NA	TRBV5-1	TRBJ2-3	CASSLGGGVDTQYF	TGCGCCAGCAGCCTCGGCGGAGGGGTGGATACGCAGTATTTT
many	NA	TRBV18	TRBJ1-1	CASSPNSRGAGNTEAFF	TGTGCCAGCTCACCGAATTCGCGGGGGGCGGGGAACACTGAAGCTTTCTTT
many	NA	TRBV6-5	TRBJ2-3	CASSYLSTDTQYF	TGTGCCAGCAGTTACCTTAGCACAGATACGCAGTATTTT
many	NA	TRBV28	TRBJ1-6	CASSLPQDSPLHF	TGTGCCAGCAGTCTTCCTCAGGATTCACCCCTCCACTTT
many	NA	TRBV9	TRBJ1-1	CASKLSQTMNTEAFF	TGTGCCAGCAAACTAAGTCAGACCATGAACACTGAAGCTTTCTTT
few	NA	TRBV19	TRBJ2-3	CASRGDTQYF	TGTGCCAGCCGGGGGGATACGCAGTATTTT
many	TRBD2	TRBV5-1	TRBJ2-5	CASSPRGGALQETQYF	TGCGCCAGCAGCCCGCGGGGAGGGGCCCTCCAAGAGACCCAGTACTTC
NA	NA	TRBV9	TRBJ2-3	CASSVVGAWTDTQYF	TGTGCCAGCAGCGTAGTTGGGGCCTGGACAGATACGCAGTATTTT
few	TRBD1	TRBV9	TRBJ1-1	CASSPGTGGGLGTEAFF	TGTGCCAGCAGCCCGGGGACAGGGGGCGGTTTAGGCACTGAAGCTTTCTTT
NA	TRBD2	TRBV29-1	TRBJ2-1	CSVEDQRLAGGIVEFF	TGCAGCGTTGAAGATCAGCGGCTAGCGGGAGGGATTGTGGAGTTCTTC
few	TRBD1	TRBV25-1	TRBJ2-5	CASRERGRAETQYF	TGTGCCAGCAGGGAAAGGGGGCGGGCGGAGACCCAGTACTTC
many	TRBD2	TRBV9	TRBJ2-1	CASSVEGGYHNEQFF	TGTGCCAGCAGCGTAGAGGGAGGGTACCACAATGAGCAGTTCTTC
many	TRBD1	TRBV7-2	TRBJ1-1	CASSRTGENTEAFF	TGTGCCAGCAGCAGGACAGGGGAGAACACTGAAGCTTTCTTT
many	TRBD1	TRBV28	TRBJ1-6	CASSGRRGRGVDSPLHF	TGTGCCAGCAGCGGTAGGAGGGGGCGCGGCGTGGATTCACCCCTCCACTTT
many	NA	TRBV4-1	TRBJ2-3	CASSQWPGSTDTQYF	TGCGCCAGCAGCCAGTGGCCAGGCAGCACAGATACGCAGTATTTT
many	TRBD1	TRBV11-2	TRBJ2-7	CASSQTGGGEQYF	TGTGCCAGCAGCCAGACAGGGGGGGGCGAGCAGTACTTC
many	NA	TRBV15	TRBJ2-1	CATSRVRQDNEQFF	TGTGCCACCAGCAGAGTCAGACAGGACAATGAGCAGTTCTTC
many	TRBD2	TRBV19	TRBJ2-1	CASSFGREGLNEQFF	TGTGCCAGTAGTTTCGGGCGGGAGGGCCTGAATGAGCAGTTCTTC
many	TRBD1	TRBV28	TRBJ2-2	CASSQTGGKGGELFF	TGTGCCAGCAGTCAGACAGGGGGCAAAGGCGGGGAGCTGTTTTTT
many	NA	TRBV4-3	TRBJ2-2	CASSQDYSRVVANTGELFF	TGCGCCAGCAGCCAAGATTATAGCCGGGTCGTGGCGAACACCGGGGAGCTGTTTTTT
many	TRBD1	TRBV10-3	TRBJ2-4	CATSLDRMNIQYF	TGTGCCACCAGCCTGGACAGGATGAACATTCAGTACTTC
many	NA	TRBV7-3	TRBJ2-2	CASSLKPPGANTGELFF	TGTGCCAGCAGCTTAAAGCCTCCTGGTGCGAACACCGGGGAGCTGTTTTTT
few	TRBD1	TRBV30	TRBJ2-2	CAWAGQGRNGELFF	TGTGCCTGGGCGGGACAGGGCCGGAACGGGGAGCTGTTTTTT
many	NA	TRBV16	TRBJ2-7	CASSHPREREQYF	TGTGCCAGCAGCCACCCCCGGGAGCGCGAGCAGTACTTC
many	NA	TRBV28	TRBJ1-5	CASSWQGGSNQPQHF	TGTGCCAGCAGTTGGCAGGGAGGGAGCAATCAGCCCCAGCATTTT
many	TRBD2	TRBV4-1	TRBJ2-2	CASSQGAEVAGLSNTGELFF	TGCGCCAGCAGCCAAGGGGCGGAGGTAGCGGGGCTATCGAACACCGGGGAGCTGTTTTTT
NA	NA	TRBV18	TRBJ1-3	CASSPREWDSGNTIYF	TGTGCCAGCTCACCGCGGGAGTGGGACTCTGGAAACACCATATATTTT
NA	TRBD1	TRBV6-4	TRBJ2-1	CASSRDSWSEQFF	TGTGCCAGCAGCCGGGACAGTTGGTCTGAGCAGTTCTTC